This TCR beta chain was documented in a study of shared clonotypes between healthy human individuals. Per the germline V gene, CDR1 is KGHSH and CDR2 is LQKENI. Trimming took off 2 bases at V and 5 bases at J, with 19 bases between the two ends. The CDR3 extends over 17 amino acids. Clones were sequenced by immunoSEQ multiplex PCR, and TCRdb holds only the in-frame ones, with some missing. The sample lists about 580,000 clones; 95% to 98% were seen once. Naivety among CD8 cells was defined by CD45RO negativity and positive CCR7 selection, thereby excluding terminally differentiated effector memory CD45RA+ cells. Study donors comprised healthy, HIV-negative adults devoid of recent acute infection or vaccination. Study-level results: When naive CD4 clonotypes were compared across a few donors, approximately 4.9% were shared. Clonotypes shared by all four sorted-subset donors had higher generation probabilities than non-shared clonotypes. Larger estimated richness was generally seen in naive subsets than in memory subsets.

A note on this clone: Its antigen remains unidentified.

V usage is TRBV18 and J usage is TRBJ2-1, with D maybe TRBD1 (5 bases). The receptor's source is a man younger than 40 in good health. Input material: naive CD8+ T cells sorted from blood. This chain's CDR3 is CASSPAQGSLRDNEQFF. The CDR3 DNA reads TGTGCCAGCTCACCAGCGCAGGGTTCGTTAAGGGACAATGAGCAGTTCTTC. The full variable domain, completed using reference TRBV18 and TRBJ2-1, is NAGVMQNPRHLVRRRGQEARLRCSPMKGHSHVYWYRQLPEEGLKFMVYLQKENIIDESGMPKERFSAEFPKEGPSILRIQQVVRGDSAAYFCASSPAQGSLRDNEQFFGPGTRLTVL.